One sample yielded the 10 T cell receptor beta chains listed below, sequenced in a study of cytomegalovirus exposure and HLA in healthy donors. The PCR made use of 60 Vbeta and 13 Jbeta primers. Measured with immunoSEQ multiplex PCR; TCRdb has only the in-frame clones, and not every one. The sample has roughly 100,000 clones; around 77% are singletons. Sequencing was done on a sample of PBMCs. The receptors were sampled from a woman aged 55-70 years in good health and CMV-seropositive.

The V call is TRBV5-4, the J call TRBJ1-3; 7 positions agree with TRBD1. J gave up 0 bases and V 3 bases, and 3 bases lay outside the gene matches. Per germline, CDR1 SGHNT and CDR2 YYREEE (reference sequence). CDR3 length equals 15 residues. The CDR3 region has the DNA TGTGCCAGCAGCTCGGACAGGAACTCTGGAAACACCATATATTTT. It codes for CASSSDRNSGNTIYF.

V is TRBV30 and J is TRBJ2-3, with TRBD2 matching over 7 bases. Germline V CDR1 and CDR2: GTSNPN, SVGIG (reference sequence). The CDR3 is 15 residues long. The ends lost 4 bases at V and 4 bases at J; junction bases unmatched: 11. The CDR3 coding sequence is TGTGCCTGGAACGGCCTAGCGGTTAGACCAGATACGCAGTATTTT. Amino acid sequence: CAWNGLAVRPDTQYF.

This sequence joins TRBV11-2 and TRBJ1-5, with no clear D. Per the germline V gene, CDR1 is SGHAT and CDR2 is FQNNGV. V was clipped by 5 bases and J by 0 bases, with 14 bases between them. The CDR3 is made up of 16 amino acids. This CDR3 reads CASSPRADYSNQPQHF. The CDR3, as DNA: TGTGCCAGCAGCCCCCGGGCAGACTATAGCAATCAGCCCCAGCATTTT.

This clone has a handful of counts. The rearrangement uses TRBV11-2 and TRBJ2-7; 13 nucleotides match TRBD2. The CDR3 has 14 amino acids. Germline CDR1 reads SGHAT; CDR2 reads FQNNGV. V was pared by 5 bases and J by 6 bases, with 4 bases of the junction left unmatched. The CDR3 region is CASSHWTSGSEQYF. CDR3 DNA: TGTGCCAGCAGCCACTGGACTAGCGGGAGCGAGCAGTACTTC.

In DNA form, the CDR3 reads TGCGCCAGCAGCTTGGAGGGCGGGAGGTCCACAGATACGCAGTATTTT. Its translation is CASSLEGGRSTDTQYF. V usage is TRBV5-1 and J usage is TRBJ2-3; 8 bases are a match to TRBD2. The CDR3 has 16 residues. CDR1 and CDR2 (germline): SGHRS, YFSETQ. J lost 2 bases, V lost 0 bases, and 5 bases had no gene match. Based on the CDR3 plus reference TRBV5-1 and TRBJ2-3, the full variable domain is KAGVTQTPRYLIKTRGQQVTLSCSPISGHRSVSWYQQTPGQGLQFLFEYFSETQRNKGNFPGRFSGRQFSNSRSEMNVSTLELGDSALYLCASSLEGGRSTDTQYFGPGTRLTVL.

The chain is built from TRBV2 and TRBJ2-1, with TRBD1 matching over 8 bases. The CDR3 runs to 14 residues. Germline CDR1 SNHLY, CDR2 FYNNEI. After removal of 9 bases from V and 1 base from J, the junction contained 5 bases not matched to a gene. The CDR3 here is CARGDRSSYNEQFF. The DNA of the CDR3 is TGTGCCAGGGGGGACAGGAGTTCCTACAATGAGCAGTTCTTC.

This clone was found a few times. The V call is TRBV6-5, the J call TRBJ1-3, with D tentatively TRBD1 (5 bases). The CDR3 totals 15 residues. Germline V gene sequence: CDR1 MNHEY, CDR2 SVGAGI. V lost 5 bases to trimming and J lost 3 bases, with 14 bases between them. CDR3: CASSRTPGIGNTIYF. The CDR3 DNA reads TGTGCCAGCAGTCGCACTCCAGGGATTGGAAACACCATATATTTT.

The chain employs TRBV30 and TRBJ1-2; weak D call: TRBD1 (5 bases). V dropped 4 bases and J dropped 6 bases, with 18 bases sitting between them. Germline lookup yields CDR1 GTSNPN and CDR2 SVGIG (reference sequence). CDR3 length equals 14 residues. The CDR3 sequence: CAWMWPGGKDGYTF. The CDR3 nucleotides are TGTGCCTGGATGTGGCCCGGGGGGAAGGATGGCTACACCTTC. The full variable domain, in which reference TRBV30 and TRBJ1-2 provide the parts outside the CDR3, is SQTIHQWPATLVQPVGSPLSLECTVEGTSNPNLYWYRQAAGRGLQLLFYSVGIGQISSEVPQNLSASRPQDRQFILSSKKLLLSDSGFYLCAWMWPGGKDGYTFGSGTRLTVV.

The chain carries TRBV7-9 and TRBJ2-3, with TRBD1 matching over 8 bases. V gave up 5 bases and J gave up 3 bases; unmatched junction bases: 10. CDR1 and CDR2 (germline): SEHNR, FQNEAQ (reference sequence). The CDR3 has 16 residues. The CDR3 sequence: CASSRPGTGGTDTQYF. CDR3 DNA: TGTGCCAGCAGCCGCCCCGGGACAGGAGGGACAGATACGCAGTATTTT.

V gene TRBV19 combines with J gene TRBJ1-2; 8 bases map to TRBD1. The CDR3 contains 16 residues. The germline CDR1 and CDR2 sequences are LNHDA and SQIVND (reference sequence). The junction had 12 bases not matched to a gene; V was cut back by 6 bases and J by 3 bases. CDR3 residues: CASRQIWTGLDYGYTF. In DNA form, the CDR3 reads TGTGCCAGTAGACAAATTTGGACAGGGTTGGACTATGGCTACACCTTC.